This T cell receptor beta chain was obtained from a study of T-cell reconstitution after alpha-beta-depleted transplantation in children. The CDR3 extends over 14 amino acids. J gave up 6 bases and V 6 bases, and 8 bases lay outside the gene matches. Preparation of the TCRbeta library involved a method that used unique molecular identifiers. TCRdb ran MiXCR on the PCR reads and lists one entry per CDR3 protein. In the table there are 350,000 to 400,000 distinct CDR3 sequences, less than 15% of which are singletons. The source of this sequence is a human donor who donated a stem cell graft to a child with Fanconi anemia. The chain combines TRBV12-3 or TRBV12-4 with TRBJ1-1, with TRBD1 matching 9 bases. The sequenced sample was PBMCs, obtained from the stem cell graft. Here the CDR3 reads CASSTQGAGAEAFF. The DNA of the CDR3 is TGTGCCAGCAGCACACAGGGGGCTGGAGCTGAAGCTTTCTTT.